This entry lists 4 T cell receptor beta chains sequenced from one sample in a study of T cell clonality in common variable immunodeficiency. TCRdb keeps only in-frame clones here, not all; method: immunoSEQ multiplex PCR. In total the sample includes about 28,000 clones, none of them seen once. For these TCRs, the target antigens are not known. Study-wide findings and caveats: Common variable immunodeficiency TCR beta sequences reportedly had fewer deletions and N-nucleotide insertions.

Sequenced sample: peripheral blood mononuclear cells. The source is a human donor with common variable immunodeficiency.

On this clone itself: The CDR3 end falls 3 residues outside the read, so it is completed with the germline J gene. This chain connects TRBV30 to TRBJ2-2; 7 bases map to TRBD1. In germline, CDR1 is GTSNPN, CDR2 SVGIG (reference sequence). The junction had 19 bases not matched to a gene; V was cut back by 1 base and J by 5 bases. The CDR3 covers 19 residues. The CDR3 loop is CAWSGPRRTGTAVTGELFF. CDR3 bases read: TGTGCCTGGAGTGGTCCACGCCGTACAGGGACAGCAGTAACCGGGGAG.

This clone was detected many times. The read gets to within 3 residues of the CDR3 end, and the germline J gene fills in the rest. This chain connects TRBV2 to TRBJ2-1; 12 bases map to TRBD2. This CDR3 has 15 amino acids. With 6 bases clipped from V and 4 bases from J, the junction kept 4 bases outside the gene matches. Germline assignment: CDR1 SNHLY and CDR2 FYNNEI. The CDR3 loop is CASRALAGGYNEQFF. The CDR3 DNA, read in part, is TGTGCCAGCAGGGCTCTAGCGGGGGGGTACAATGAG.

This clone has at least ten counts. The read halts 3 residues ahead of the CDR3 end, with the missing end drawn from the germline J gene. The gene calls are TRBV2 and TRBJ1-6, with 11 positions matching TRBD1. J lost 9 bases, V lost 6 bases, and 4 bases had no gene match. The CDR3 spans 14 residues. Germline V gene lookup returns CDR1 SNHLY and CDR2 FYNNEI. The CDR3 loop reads CASSPGQGVSPLHF. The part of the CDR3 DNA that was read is TGTGCCAGCAGCCCGGGACAGGGGGTTTCACCC. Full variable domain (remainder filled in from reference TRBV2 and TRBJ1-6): EPEVTQTPSHQVTQMGQEVILRCVPISNHLYFYWYRQILGQKVEFLVSFYNNEISEKSEIFDDQFSVERPDGSNFTLKIRSTKLEDSAMYFCASSPGQGVSPLHFGNGTRLTVT.

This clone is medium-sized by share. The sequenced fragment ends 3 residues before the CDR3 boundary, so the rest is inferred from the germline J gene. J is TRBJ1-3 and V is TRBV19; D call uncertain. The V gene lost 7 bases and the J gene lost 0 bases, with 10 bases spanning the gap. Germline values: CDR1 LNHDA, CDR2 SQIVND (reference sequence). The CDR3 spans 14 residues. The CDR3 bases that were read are TGTGCCAGTATGTACGGTGGCTCTGGAAACACC. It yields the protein CASMYGGSGNT. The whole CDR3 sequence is CASMYGGSGNTIYF.